This passage covers 27 T cell receptor beta chains from one sample sequenced in a study of a mutant IDH1 vaccine in newly diagnosed glioma. These TCRs' antigens remain unknown. As to time point: week 11, during vaccination. Every single dose of the vaccine, 300 ug of mutant IDH1 20-mer peptide, came with topical imiquimod. Libraries were prepared by immunoSEQ multiplex PCR; TCRdb keeps only in-frame clonotypes and omits some of them. The table lists roughly 130,000 clones, around four fifths of them singletons, with 5% to 6% in the top ten. Sequenced material: PBMCs, taken from a glioma patient whose treatment included an IDH1 peptide vaccine. The source is a middle-aged man with glioma.

The V call is TRBV10-1, the J call TRBJ2-7, with 8 bases aligning to TRBD1. The CDR3 totals 15 residues. Germline assignment: CDR1 WNHNN and CDR2 SYGVQD (reference sequence). V gave up 3 bases and J gave up 5 bases; unmatched junction bases: 9. The CDR3 nucleotides are TGCGCCAGCAGTGATGGAGGACAGGGCATGGACGAGCAGTACTTC. Its translation is CASSDGGQGMDEQYF.

V and J are TRBV6-6 and TRBJ2-3; the D gene is possibly TRBD2 (6 bases). Germline lookup yields CDR1 MNHNY and CDR2 SVGAGI (reference sequence). The CDR3 is made up of 14 amino acids. Trimming took off 2 bases at V and 5 bases at J, with 11 bases between the two ends. CDR3 in amino acids: CASSYGLGGDTQYF. The CDR3 DNA follows: TGTGCCAGCAGTTACGGGTTGGGGGGAGATACGCAGTATTTT.

The CDR3 DNA follows: TGTGCCAGCAGTTTATATAGCAATCAGCCCCAGCATTTT. It specifies CASSLYSNQPQHF. The chain is built from TRBV28 and TRBJ1-5; no clear D. CDR3 length: 13 amino acids. V was trimmed by 1 base and J by 0 bases, leaving 1 base between them. CDR1 and CDR2 (germline): MDHEN, SYDVKM.

The rearrangement links TRBV9 to TRBJ1-5; D may be TRBD1 (5 bases). V was cut by 4 bases and J by 1 base, with 12 bases left in between. Germline V CDR1 and CDR2: SGDLS, YYNGEE. This CDR3 contains 15 residues. CDR3 DNA sequence: TGTGCCAGCAGCCAAACTGGGGGGAGCAATCAGCCCCAGCATTTT. Protein: CASSQTGGSNQPQHF.

About this clone: The conserved phenylalanine or tryptophan normally closing the CDR3 is absent here, so this likely arose from a read error. The DNA is left out, because the CDR3 cannot be placed on it with certainty; the CDR3 is given as TCRdb lists it. V usage is TRBV28 and J usage is TRBJ1-1. 12 amino acids form the CDR3, both terminal residues included. Germline V gives CDR1 MDHEN, CDR2 SYDVKM. CDR3 protein: CASSLQLPPLFL.

J is TRBJ2-7 and V is TRBV25-1; D gene uncertain. V dropped 2 bases and J dropped 1 base, with 15 bases sitting between them. CDR1 is MGHDK, CDR2 SYGVNS, per germline. The length of the CDR3 is 16 residues. The CDR3 region is CASSEGPPGQSYEQYF. DNA of the CDR3: TGTGCCAGCAGTGAAGGGCCCCCGGGCCAGTCCTACGAGCAGTACTTC.

Here the CDR3 DNA reads TGTGCCAGCAGTGGAGGCGTTAGCACCGGGGAGCTGTTTTTT. Its translation is CASSGGVSTGELFF. This chain links TRBV6-1 with TRBJ2-2; no clear D gene. From germline, CDR1 is MNHNS and CDR2 SASEGT. CDR3 length: 14 residues. Trimming shortened V by 4 bases and J by 4 bases, and 10 bases separated the two germline ends.

The V and J genes are TRBV5-4 and TRBJ2-7, with 12 nucleotides matching TRBD2. This CDR3 has 19 amino acids. The V gene end was trimmed by 1 base and the J gene end by 2 bases; junction bases not matched to a gene: 13. Per the germline V gene, CDR1 is SGHNT and CDR2 is YYREEE (reference sequence). CDR3 bases: TGTGCCAGCAGCTTGTCATCCCTTGGGCGACTAGCGGGAGCCTACGAGCAGTACTTC. This codes for CASSLSSLGRLAGAYEQYF.

This chain uses TRBV25-1 with TRBJ2-4; the match to TRBD1 covers 9 bases. Trimming removed 4 bases from V and 0 bases from J; junction bases left unmatched: 7. Germline CDR1 MGHDK, CDR2 SYGVNS. The CDR3 contains 17 residues. The CDR3 sequence is CASSVSPGQGAKNIQYF. The CDR3 DNA reads as TGTGCCAGCAGTGTGTCGCCGGGACAGGGAGCCAAAAACATTCAGTACTTC.

This clone was detected only once. The V call is TRBV5-6, the J call TRBJ2-5, with D hard to call. Germline V lookup: CDR1 SGHDT, CDR2 YYEEEE. V dropped 1 base and J dropped 3 bases, with 7 bases sitting between them. This CDR3 is 13 amino acids long. The CDR3 region has the DNA TGTGCCAGCAGCTTGCAGCCAGAAGAGACCCAGTACTTC. Its protein product is CASSLQPEETQYF.

The V call is TRBV7-9, the J call TRBJ2-5, with a tentative D call TRBD2 (5 bases). This CDR3 is 17 amino acids long. Germline assignment: CDR1 SEHNR and CDR2 FQNEAQ (reference sequence). V was trimmed by 6 bases and J by 5 bases, leaving 25 bases between them. The CDR3: CASSRRRANLVGETQYF. The CDR3 DNA is TGTGCCAGCAGTCGTAGGCGGGCTAACCTAGTAGGGGAGACCCAGTACTTC.

The V gene is TRBV11-1, the J gene TRBJ2-3; either TRBD1 or TRBD2 may fit D (5 bases each). Germline V gene data show CDR1 as SGHAT and CDR2 as FQDESV (reference sequence). Trimming left V 3 bases short and J 5 bases short, with 6 bases between. The CDR3 is made up of 12 amino acids. The CDR3 sequence is CASSLGEDTQYF. The CDR3 DNA reads as TGTGCCAGCAGCTTGGGGGAAGATACGCAGTATTTT.

The chain combines TRBV18 with TRBJ2-7, with 10 bases matching TRBD1. After removal of 2 bases from V and 2 bases from J, the junction contained 6 bases not matched to a gene. There are 16 residues in the CDR3. The germline V gene encodes CDR1 KGHSH and CDR2 LQKENI. CDR3 coding DNA: TGTGCCAGCTCACCATCCACCGGGACAGGGGCCTACGAGCAGTACTTC. The encoded protein is CASSPSTGTGAYEQYF.

This chain connects TRBV2 to TRBJ1-5; D gene unclear. CDR3 length equals 17 residues. The V and J ends lost 8 bases and 2 bases respectively, with 22 bases between them. The germline V gene encodes CDR1 SNHLY and CDR2 FYNNEI. The chain's CDR3 is CASSLPEDVRGNQPQHF. The DNA of the CDR3 is TGTGCCAGCTCTCTACCGGAGGACGTAAGGGGCAATCAGCCCCAGCATTTT.

The chain is built from TRBV28 and TRBJ2-5; D unclear. CDR1 is MDHEN and CDR2 is SYDVKM in the germline V gene. V lost 8 bases, J lost 5 bases, and 15 bases lay in between. This CDR3 region has 13 residues. The CDR3 here is CASVDLLRETQYF. In DNA, the CDR3 is TGTGCCAGCGTGGACCTCCTTCGGGAGACCCAGTACTTC.

V is TRBV28 and J is TRBJ2-6; D gene ambiguous. This CDR3 has 16 amino acids. V was cut by 3 bases and J by 1 base, with 10 bases left in between. Germline assignment: CDR1 MDHEN and CDR2 SYDVKM. Written as DNA, the CDR3 is TGTGCCAGCAGTTTCTATGGAGCTTCTGGGGCCAACGTCCTGACTTTC. It encodes CASSFYGASGANVLTF.

The V gene is TRBV9, the J gene TRBJ2-7; 11 bases are a match to TRBD2. The CDR3 loop spans 16 amino acids. Germline loops: CDR1 SGDLS, CDR2 YYNGEE. J was trimmed by 5 bases and V by 0 bases; bases with no gene match: 7. The CDR3 sequence: CASSVGLAGGFNEQYF. The DNA of the CDR3 is TGTGCCAGCAGCGTAGGGCTAGCGGGAGGTTTCAACGAGCAGTACTTC.

This chain connects TRBV6-5 to TRBJ1-2, with a possible D match to TRBD1 (5 bases). Trimming shortened V by 2 bases and J by 8 bases, and 12 bases separated the two germline ends. The CDR3 totals 13 residues. Looked up from germline, CDR1 is MNHEY and CDR2 is SVGAGI. The CDR3 loop reads CASSYGPGQGYTF. CDR3 sequence (DNA): TGTGCCAGCAGTTACGGTCCAGGGCAAGGCTACACCTTC.

V is TRBV15 and J is TRBJ2-5, with 8 bases that match TRBD1. The CDR3 spans 16 residues. The germline CDR1 and CDR2 sequences are LNHNV and YYDKDF (reference sequence). The V and J ends lost 3 bases and 4 bases, in that order; junction bases with no gene match: 10. This chain's CDR3 is CATSSWDRSARETQYF. In DNA, the CDR3 is TGTGCCACCAGCAGCTGGGACAGGAGTGCCCGAGAGACCCAGTACTTC.

The chain combines TRBV18 with TRBJ2-3; TRBD1 aligns across 8 bases. Germline V gene sequence: CDR1 KGHSH, CDR2 LQKENI. This CDR3 region has 15 residues. With V trimmed by 3 bases and J by 1 base, 3 bases remained unmatched. The CDR3 reads CASSPVTGGTDTQYF. DNA for the CDR3: TGTGCCAGCTCACCTGTGACAGGGGGCACAGATACGCAGTATTTT.

This clone was observed once. This chain links TRBV15 with TRBJ2-3, with 10 nucleotides matching TRBD1. V was pared by 3 bases and J by 4 bases, with 13 bases of the junction left unmatched. Germline-derived CDR1 and CDR2 are LNHNV and YYDKDF (reference sequence). The CDR3 is made up of 18 amino acids. In nucleotides, the CDR3 is TGTGCCACCAGCAGCTTTATGGGGGACAGGGGCCGATCAGATACGCAGTATTTT. Translated: CATSSFMGDRGRSDTQYF.

This chain links TRBV5-5 with TRBJ1-1; D possibly corresponds to TRBD1 (6 bases). In germline, CDR1 is SGHKS, CDR2 YYEKEE (reference sequence). The CDR3 covers 14 residues. Between the trimmed V and J ends, which lost 0 bases and 5 bases, there was a span of 11 bases. CDR3 sequence (DNA): TGTGCCAGCAGCTTGGTTTGGGGGCATACTGAAGCTTTCTTT. Protein: CASSLVWGHTEAFF.

The rearrangement joins TRBV5-1 to TRBJ1-1; a possible D gene is TRBD1 (6 bases). The V gene's germline CDR1 is SGHRS and CDR2 YFSETQ. CDR3 length: 14 amino acids. The V and J ends lost 4 bases and 2 bases respectively, with 12 bases between them. CDR3 in amino acids: CASSLWGANTEAFF. Here the CDR3 DNA reads TGCGCCAGCAGCCTCTGGGGGGCCAACACTGAAGCTTTCTTT. The full variable domain, its missing parts supplied by reference TRBV5-1 and TRBJ1-1, is KAGVTQTPRYLIKTRGQQVTLSCSPISGHRSVSWYQQTPGQGLQFLFEYFSETQRNKGNFPGRFSGRQFSNSRSEMNVSTLELGDSALYLCASSLWGANTEAFFGQGTRLTVV.

The CDR3 DNA follows: TGTGCCAGCAGCGAACACGTACCGGGACTAGCGGGAGGGGACGAGTTCTTC. Protein sequence: CASSEHVPGLAGGDEFF. The chain combines TRBV7-2 with TRBJ2-1; 16 nucleotides match TRBD2. V was pared by 5 bases and J by 14 bases, with 15 bases of the junction left unmatched. CDR3 length: 17 residues. From germline, CDR1 is SGHTA and CDR2 FQGNSA.

The chain recombines TRBV4-3 with TRBJ2-3; weak D call: TRBD1 (5 bases). Trimming stripped 0 bases from V and 1 base from J, with 5 bases between. CDR3 length: 14 residues. CDR1 LGHNA and CDR2 YSLEER come from the germline V gene. CDR3 sequence reads: CASSQDRGTDTQYF. CDR3 in DNA: TGCGCCAGCAGCCAAGACAGGGGCACAGATACGCAGTATTTT.

The J gene is TRBJ2-7, the V gene TRBV5-1; no firm D call. Germline CDR1 reads SGHRS; CDR2 reads YFSETQ. This CDR3 spans 12 amino acids. V lost 4 bases to trimming and J lost 3 bases, with 8 bases between them. CDR3 nucleotides: TGCGCCAGCAGCGTGCAAGGCTACGAGCAGTACTTC. It codes for CASSVQGYEQYF.

This clone was counted between two and nine times. The chain couples TRBV28 to TRBJ1-4; D not resolved. Germline values: CDR1 MDHEN, CDR2 SYDVKM. V lost 6 bases and J 14 bases, leaving 16 bases between the germline ends. CDR3 length: 12 residues. CDR3 coding DNA: TGTGCCAGCAGACGGACCCCGGGAGTTCTGTTTTTT. Its translation is CASRRTPGVLFF. Full variable domain (remainder filled in from reference TRBV28 and TRBJ1-4): DVKVTQSSRYLVKRTGEKVFLECVQDMDHENMFWYRQDPGLGLRLIYFSYDVKMKEKGDIPEGYSVSREKKERFSLILESASTNQTSMYLCASRRTPGVLFFGSGTQLSVL.